The 9 T cell receptor beta chains below all came from one sample that was sequenced in a study of human T cells and chemical hapten exposure. TCRdb passed the RACE reads through MiXCR, listing each CDR3 protein once. The sample yields hundreds of thousands of distinct CDR3 sequences, nearly 6.5% seen once. Time point of the sample: patch test 2, 6 weeks after DPC sensitization. Stated treatment: therapeutic diphenylcyclopropenone sensitization with weekly scalp DPC. Material: whole blood, obtained in connection with sensitization to the hapten diphenylcyclopropenone (DPC). These receptor sequences come from a woman under 30 with alopecia areata. Some clones in this sample may be carry-over from other donors' samples.

This clonotype was recorded many times. This rearrangement joins TRBV15 to TRBJ1-5; D not certain. The CDR3 length is 14 residues. V shed 1 base and J shed 7 bases, with 11 bases lying between them. Looked up from germline, CDR1 is LNHNV and CDR2 is YYDKDF (reference sequence). Here the CDR3 reads CATSRALGLQPQHF. For the CDR3, the DNA is TGTGCCACCAGCAGAGCCCTTGGGTTACAGCCCCAGCATTTT.

This chain joins TRBV7-9 and TRBJ2-7; D possibly corresponds to TRBD2 (6 bases). Germline V gene sequence: CDR1 SEHNR, CDR2 FQNEAQ (reference sequence). This CDR3 has 14 amino acids. The V and J ends lost 2 bases and 4 bases respectively, with 12 bases between them. The CDR3 coding sequence is TGTGCCAGCAGCTTATATAGCGGCACTTACGAGCAGTACTTC. Translated: CASSLYSGTYEQYF.

This clonotype was found many times. CDR3 nucleotide sequence: TGCAGTGCTCAAGCGGGACAGTCAAATCAGCCCCAGCATTTT. Translation: CSAQAGQSNQPQHF. The chain carries TRBV20-1 and TRBJ1-5; TRBD1 matches at 7 bases. Per germline, CDR1 DFQATT and CDR2 SNEGSKA (reference sequence). V lost 5 bases, J lost 4 bases, and 8 bases stayed unmatched. This CDR3 is built from 14 residues.

This clonotype was seen many times. The CDR3 DNA follows: TGTGCCAGCAGCTCTAGCGGGGGGAAATTTGACTATGAGCAGTTCTTC. Translating it yields CASSSSGGKFDYEQFF. The rearrangement uses TRBV28 and TRBJ2-1; the match to TRBD2 covers 11 bases. CDR1 is MDHEN and CDR2 is SYDVKM in the germline V gene. The trim removed 6 bases at V and 8 bases at J, leaving 12 bases unmatched. CDR3 length equals 16 residues.

This clonotype has a count of ten or more. V usage is TRBV20-1 and J usage is TRBJ1-5; a weak D match, TRBD1 (5 bases). V was clipped by 5 bases and J by 6 bases, with 17 bases between them. The CDR3 spans 14 residues. The germline gives CDR1 DFQATT, CDR2 SNEGSKA (reference sequence). CDR3 nucleotide sequence: TGCAGTGCTGGGACCGGGACCGTTTTTCAGCCCCAGCATTTT. Its translation: CSAGTGTVFQPQHF.

This clonotype was detected a few times. The chain links TRBV12-3 or TRBV12-4 to TRBJ2-3; D is unresolved. V gave up 7 bases and J gave up 2 bases, with 16 bases separating them. This CDR3 region has 15 residues. CDR3: CASTKMDGTTDTQYF. In DNA, the CDR3 is TGTGCCAGCACTAAGATGGACGGCACCACAGATACGCAGTATTTT.

This chain joins TRBV11-1 and TRBJ2-7; 7 nucleotides line up with TRBD2. The CDR3 loop spans 15 amino acids. Looked up from germline, CDR1 is SGHAT and CDR2 is FQDESV (reference sequence). V lost 1 base, J lost 5 bases, and 8 bases stayed unmatched. Written as DNA, the CDR3 is TGTGCCAGCAGCTTAGGGGACTGGCGGGGGAACGAGCAGTACTTC. Protein: CASSLGDWRGNEQYF.

This clonotype has a count of ten or more. The chain links TRBV7-2 to TRBJ1-2; 10 nucleotides match TRBD1. The germline gives CDR1 SGHTA, CDR2 FQGNSA. V lost 5 bases, J lost 5 bases, and 5 bases stayed unmatched. This CDR3 contains 14 residues. The CDR3: CASSRQGAGYGYTF. DNA of the CDR3: TGTGCCAGCAGCCGACAGGGGGCCGGGTATGGCTACACCTTC.

The V gene is TRBV27, the J gene TRBJ2-1, with D uncertain. The CDR3 runs 14 residues. V was clipped by 4 bases and J by 6 bases, with 13 bases between them. Germline lookup yields CDR1 MNHEY and CDR2 SMNVEV (reference sequence). The CDR3 DNA reads TGTGCCAGCAGTTACTCTTCGTGGAGCAATGAGCAGTTCTTC. Its translation is CASSYSSWSNEQFF.